Detailed here is one T cell receptor (beta chain). Its antigen is unidentified. Likely unrecorded immune exposures existed in these nominally healthy donors. Germline-derived CDR1 and CDR2 are MNHNY and SVGAGI (reference sequence). The CDR3 length is 16 residues. PCR primers comprised 60 Vbeta and 13 Jbeta primers. The assay was immunoSEQ multiplex PCR, and TCRdb's table has in-frame clones only and misses some. The sample carries about 200,000 clones, around 79% recorded once. The data originate from a study of cytomegalovirus exposure and HLA in healthy donors. Study results and limitations: Per a prior analysis, the majority of TCR beta V segments were productive roughly 90% or roughly 30% of the time. Using a false discovery rate of 0.05, a later analysis showed that some 16,000 TCR beta sequences were associated with HLA alleles. The records held CMV serostatus as the only immune exposure information.

The rearrangement uses TRBV6-6 and TRBJ2-5; the D gene is possibly TRBD2 (6 bases). The J call may be in error: the DNA end matches TRBJ2-7 better. The receptor was isolated from a male donor in good health and CMV-seronegative. Sequencing was carried out using PBMCs. The CDR3 bases are TGTGCCAGCAGTTACTCTGGGGGGAGTGGGTCCTACGAGCAGTACTTC. Protein sequence: CASSYSGGSGSYEQYF.